What follows is one T cell receptor beta chain and its context. The target antigen is unknown. These data belong to a study of T cell repertoires in cytomegalovirus infection. Looking at the study overall: Researchers turned to recently identified HLA-C-restricted CMV epitopes as well as well-studied HLA-B-restricted ones. From public TCR beta signatures came an indication of both CMV infection and matching HLA type.

Whole-study results and caveats: Ex vivo, HLA-C-restricted CMV-specific TCR beta clonotypes prevailed over the rest of the response. Individuals carrying CMV plus the relevant HLA were identified by cumulative frequency of public TCR beta families.

A single record per CDR3 protein comes from TCRdb applying MiXCR to the reads. The sample carries tens of thousands of distinct CDR3 sequences, 20% recorded once. Trimming at V came to 4 bases and at J to 4 bases, leaving 3 bases not matched to a gene. This CDR3 region has 13 residues. In germline, CDR1 is MNHGY, CDR2 SAAAGT. The clonotype originates from a human donor in good health (CMV status not recorded). Some clones in this sample may be carry-over from other donors' samples. The chain recombines TRBV6-8 with TRBJ2-7; 8 positions agree with TRBD1. Material: CD8+ T cells from cultured PBMCs, obtained from culture after CMV antigen stimulation. The CDR3 loop is CASSSGTGYEQYF. The CDR3 nucleotides read TGTGCCAGCAGTTCCGGGACAGGATACGAGCAGTACTTC.